Following are 15 T cell receptor beta chains from one sample sequenced in a study of blood T cell repertoires in COVID-19. Only in-frame clones appear in the TCRdb table, and some are missing; sequencing was by immunoSEQ multiplex PCR. Of 250,000 or so clones in the sample, around nine tenths were seen once. Sequencing input: peripheral blood. The receptors stem from an older woman with COVID-19, enrolled during active disease.

V usage is TRBV4-2 and J usage is TRBJ2-2; tentatively, D is TRBD2 (6 bases). CDR1 is LGHNA, CDR2 YNFKEQ, per germline. CDR3 length: 15 residues. Trimming removed 0 bases from V and 4 bases from J, with 9 bases in between. CDR3 DNA: TGTGCCAGCAGCCAAGAGACTAGTTTCACCGGGGAGCTGTTTTTT. Translation: CASSQETSFTGELFF.

This sequence joins TRBV6-2 or TRBV6-3 and TRBJ2-2, with TRBD1 as a possible D gene (6 bases). Trimming removed 3 bases from V and 7 bases from J, with 15 bases in between. Germline CDR1 and CDR2: MNHEY and SVGEGT. CDR3 length: 15 amino acids. CDR3 in DNA: TGTGCCAGCAGTTATTTAGGGGGTGCAAACGGGGAGCTGTTTTTT. As protein: CASSYLGGANGELFF.

This chain uses TRBV6-1 with TRBJ1-6; D is uncertain. V lost 3 bases and J lost 7, with 10 bases in between. The CDR3 runs to 14 residues. Germline loops: CDR1 MNHNS, CDR2 SASEGT. The CDR3 coding sequence is TGTGCCAGCAGTGATGCCCAGTTGAATTCACCCCTCCACTTT. It specifies CASSDAQLNSPLHF.

This chain connects TRBV28 to TRBJ1-5, with TRBD1 matching over 8 bases. Germline CDR1 is MDHEN and CDR2 is SYDVKM. This CDR3 comprises 17 residues. After removal of 2 bases from V and 0 bases from J, the junction contained 6 bases not matched to a gene. The CDR3 loop is CASSLGDRIYSNQPQHF. DNA for the CDR3: TGTGCCAGCAGTTTAGGGGACAGGATTTATAGCAATCAGCCCCAGCATTTT.

This clone was observed once. This chain joins TRBV19 and TRBJ2-7, with a possible D match to TRBD2 (6 bases). V lost 3 bases to trimming and J lost 7 bases, with 13 bases between them. Germline V gene lookup returns CDR1 LNHDA and CDR2 SQIVND (reference sequence). CDR3 length equals 13 residues. Written as DNA, the CDR3 is TGTGCCAGTAGTATCCGCGGGGCTTGGGAGCAGTACTTC. Translating gives CASSIRGAWEQYF.

J is TRBJ2-3 and V is TRBV24-1; 13 bases match TRBD2. V trimming: 3 bases; J trimming: 2 bases; junction bases outside the gene matches: 10. This CDR3 is built from 19 residues. The V gene's germline CDR1 is KGHDR and CDR2 SFDVKD. As DNA, the CDR3 is TGTGCCACCAGTGATCCCCTCGGACTAGCGGGAGCTATCACAGATACGCAGTATTTT. Encoded protein: CATSDPLGLAGAITDTQYF.

The chain carries TRBV18 and TRBJ2-1, with 13 bases that match TRBD2. The CDR3 is 17 residues long. The V segment lost 0 bases and the J segment 9 bases; nucleotides outside the gene matches: 8. CDR1 is KGHSH and CDR2 is LQKENI in the germline V gene. CDR3 DNA: TGTGCCAGCTCACCACCGACTAGCGGGAGGATAATGGGTGAGCAGTTCTTC. It encodes CASSPPTSGRIMGEQFF.

V usage is TRBV5-1 and J usage is TRBJ2-7; TRBD1 agrees at 8 bases. Trimming removed 3 bases from V and 0 bases from J; junction bases left unmatched: 5. The CDR3 spans 15 residues. Germline V gives CDR1 SGHRS, CDR2 YFSETQ. CDR3 sequence: CASSSRTGSSYEQYF. The CDR3 DNA is TGCGCCAGCAGCTCCAGGACAGGGAGCTCCTACGAGCAGTACTTC.

Comments on this clone: The junction does not match germline at one end; this may be a read error. This chain links TRBV6-2 or TRBV6-3 with TRBJ2-7; TRBD2 agrees at 7 bases. The CDR3 length is 17 residues. The germline V gene has CDR1 MNHEY and CDR2 SVGEGT. CDR3 in amino acids: CVSSYVIGGSRSYEQYF. CDR3 bases: TGTGTCAGCAGTTACGTAATCGGCGGGAGCCGTTCCTACGAGCAGTACTTC.

The rearrangement uses TRBV28 and TRBJ2-6, with D tentatively TRBD1 (6 bases). The V end lost 2 bases, the J end lost 1 base, and 9 bases lay between the germline ends. This CDR3 comprises 16 residues. Germline-derived CDR1 and CDR2 are MDHEN and SYDVKM. CDR3 in DNA: TGTGCCAGCAGTTTACCGAGGGGGTCTGGGGCCAACGTCCTGACTTTC. Its protein product is CASSLPRGSGANVLTF.

V and J are TRBV4-2 and TRBJ1-4, with D possibly being TRBD1 (5 bases). Germline V gives CDR1 LGHNA, CDR2 YNFKEQ. The CDR3 covers 17 residues. Trimming left V 3 bases short and J 0 bases short, with 14 bases between. Written as DNA, the CDR3 is TGTGCCAGCAGCCAGTGGCAGGGTGAAGCAACTAATGAAAAACTGTTTTTT. It is translated as CASSQWQGEATNEKLFF.

This clone was found a few times. The chain joins TRBV4-2 to TRBJ2-1, with D perhaps TRBD2 (6 bases). V dropped 3 bases and J dropped 3 bases, with 12 bases sitting between them. Germline V gives CDR1 LGHNA, CDR2 YNFKEQ. The CDR3 consists of 15 residues. The CDR3 region has the DNA TGTGCCAGCAGCCAGGACGGGAGAGGCTACAATGAGCAGTTCTTC. Translated, it gives CASSQDGRGYNEQFF.

In nucleotides, the CDR3 is TGCGCCAGCAGCTTATCCGGGTCCGAGGATGAGCAGTTCTTC. This translates into CASSLSGSEDEQFF. This chain connects TRBV5-1 to TRBJ2-1; D ambiguous. This CDR3 spans 14 amino acids. Germline V gives CDR1 SGHRS, CDR2 YFSETQ. Trimming pared 2 bases from V and 8 bases from J, leaving 14 bases between. The complete variable domain, with remaining parts taken from reference TRBV5-1 and TRBJ2-1, reads KAGVTQTPRYLIKTRGQQVTLSCSPISGHRSVSWYQQTPGQGLQFLFEYFSETQRNKGNFPGRFSGRQFSNSRSEMNVSTLELGDSALYLCASSLSGSEDEQFFGPGTRLTVL.

The chain joins TRBV30 to TRBJ1-2; the D is unclear. The CDR3 is made up of 13 amino acids. Germline V gives CDR1 GTSNPN, CDR2 SVGIG (reference sequence). Between the trimmed V and J ends, which lost 2 bases and 3 bases, there was a span of 10 bases. CDR3 DNA: TGTGCCTGGAGTCTTGGAGGGCACTATGGCTACACCTTC. Its protein is CAWSLGGHYGYTF.

The chain couples TRBV9 to TRBJ2-4; TRBD2 might be the D (5 bases). There are 17 residues in the CDR3. Trimming removed 1 base from V and 1 base from J, with 15 bases in between. CDR1 and CDR2 (germline): SGDLS, YYNGEE. The DNA of the CDR3 is TGTGCCAGCAGCGTAAAGGGTTCCGGGGATGCCAAAAACATTCAGTACTTC. Protein product: CASSVKGSGDAKNIQYF. The complete variable domain, with remaining parts taken from reference TRBV9 and TRBJ2-4, reads DSGVTQTPKHLITATGQRVTLRCSPRSGDLSVYWYQQSLDQGLQFLIQYYNGEERAKGNILERFSAQQFPDLHSELNLSSLELGDSALYFCASSVKGSGDAKNIQYFGAGTRLSVL.